This TCR beta chain is from a study of shared clonotypes between healthy human individuals. In the case of this clone: Its specificity is not known.

This was a deep-level run. Sorted-subset replicate PCRs used 150 to 200 ng DNA, 30,000 or so T cell genomes. Method: immunoSEQ multiplex PCR; TCRdb's copy keeps in-frame clones and lacks some. Of about 580,000 clones listed, about 98% are singletons. This CDR3 is 17 amino acids long. With V trimmed by 10 bases and J by 0 bases, 12 bases remained unmatched. Per the germline V gene, CDR1 is ENHRY and CDR2 is SYGVKD. Cells designated naive CD8 were CD45RO-negative and were positively selected for CCR7, with terminally differentiated effector memory CD45RA+ cells excluded. Study donors comprised healthy, HIV-negative adults devoid of recent acute infection or vaccination. Findings of the study overall: Clonotype sharing among donors, it was expected, would be affected by sequencing depth.

This TCR derives from a young man in good health. The specimen was naive CD8+ T cells sorted from blood. The V gene is TRBV10-3, the J gene TRBJ2-1, with 10 nucleotides matching TRBD2. In DNA form, the CDR3 reads TGTGCCAACTCCATAGCGGGAGGTACCAGCTCCTACAATGAGCAGTTCTTC. It translates to CANSIAGGTSSYNEQFF.